Sequencing of this T cell receptor (beta chain) was carried out in a study of T cells in women clearing cervical HPV infection. This CDR3 has 13 residues. Trimming pared 1 base from V and 7 bases from J, leaving 11 bases between. Germline CDR1 is SGHRS and CDR2 is YFSETQ. To note about this clone: The read terminates 3 residues ahead of where the CDR3 ends, so the germline J gene completes it.

Sequencing used immunoSEQ multiplex PCR; TCRdb keeps in-frame clones, though not all of them. There are roughly 20,000 clones in the sample, with approximately 5.4% held by the top ten. This clonotype was obtained from a woman aged 18-69 years with a cervical HPV16 infection that either progressed to CIN3+ or cleared (not recorded which). This chain joins TRBV5-1 and TRBJ1-2; D call uncertain. The sample consisted of blood buffy coat. The CDR3 bases that were read are TGCGCCAGCAGCTTGTTCGGGTCCCCTGGC. Protein sequence: CASSLFGSPG. Given in full, the CDR3 is CASSLFGSPGYTF.